This T cell receptor beta chain was found in a study of memory CD4+ T cells and cytomegalovirus serostatus. Study in general: This sample comes from healthy Belgian adults, roughly 9 CMV seropositive, under 25 seronegative.

Single viable CD3+CD4+CD8-CD45RO+ cells were sorted as the memory CD4+ T cells. There are 16 residues in the CDR3. Germline lookup yields CDR1 SNHLY and CDR2 FYNNEI. The V gene end was trimmed by 3 bases and the J gene end by 4 bases; junction bases not matched to a gene: 9. As concerns this clone: Its antigen is as yet unknown.

Study findings and constraints: CD4+ memory repertoires contained about 40% of the roughly 150 reported CMV TCRbeta sequences. A US-trained random forest predicted CMV serostatus with median AUC around 0.91. The CMV-associated TCR signature appears largely within the CD4+ memory repertoire.

The data were produced by immunoSEQ multiplex PCR, yet TCRdb's version contains in-frame clones alone and is incomplete. The sample consists of about 73,000 clones, 60% to 80% of them appearing once. The clonotype comes from an adult in good health and CMV-seropositive. The chain joins TRBV2 to TRBJ2-5, with 9 bases identical to TRBD2. What was sequenced was memory CD4+ T cells from blood. The CDR3 loop reads CASSEMAGGGAETQYF. Here the CDR3 DNA reads TGTGCCAGCAGTGAGATGGCGGGCGGGGGGGCAGAGACCCAGTACTTC. Based on the CDR3 plus reference TRBV2 and TRBJ2-5, the full variable domain is EPEVTQTPSHQVTQMGQEVILRCVPISNHLYFYWYRQILGQKVEFLVSFYNNEISEKSEIFDDQFSVERPDGSNFTLKIRSTKLEDSAMYFCASSEMAGGGAETQYFGPGTRLLVL.